One and the same sample provided the 22 T cell receptor beta chains below, sequenced in a study of cytomegalovirus exposure and HLA in healthy donors. The PCR had 60 Vbeta and 13 Jbeta primers. Measured with immunoSEQ multiplex PCR; TCRdb has only the in-frame clones, and not every one. The sample includes about 180,000 clones, more than 60% of them seen just once. Sequencing was performed on PBMCs. The receptor source for this set is a woman between 55 and 75 years old in good health and CMV-seropositive.

The chain links TRBV5-8 to TRBJ1-2; weak D call: TRBD1 (6 bases). Looked up from germline, CDR1 is SGHTS and CDR2 is YDEGEE. The ends were cut back, 0 bases at V and 7 bases at J, with 16 bases in the middle. This CDR3 has 15 amino acids. The DNA for the CDR3 is TGTGCCAGCAGCTTGGGGGGGCCCCTCGATGCTGGCTACACCTTC. As protein: CASSLGGPLDAGYTF.

The rearrangement links TRBV4-3 to TRBJ2-7; a weak D match, TRBD1 (7 bases). The CDR3 is 15 residues long. Between the trimmed V and J ends, which lost 1 base and 7 bases, there was a span of 17 bases. CDR1 is LGHNA and CDR2 is YSLEER in the germline V gene. The CDR3 loop reads CASSQVRDRFVEQYF. The CDR3 nucleotides read TGCGCCAGCAGCCAAGTGCGGGACAGATTCGTAGAGCAGTACTTC.

V gene TRBV28 combines with J gene TRBJ1-5, with 7 bases fitting TRBD1. The CDR3 runs 13 residues. CDR1 MDHEN and CDR2 SYDVKM come from the germline V gene. The J segment lost 3 bases and the V segment lost 6 bases, leaving 2 bases of the junction unmatched. The CDR3 protein is CASRGQINQPQHF. The CDR3 nucleotides read TGTGCCAGCAGGGGACAGATCAATCAGCCCCAGCATTTT.

The rearrangement links TRBV21-1 to TRBJ1-3. TRBV21-1 is a known pseudogene. The CDR3 is 16 residues long. CDR3 in amino acids: CASSPSWAGLGNTIYF. Here the CDR3 DNA reads TGTGCCAGCAGCCCCTCTTGGGCAGGACTTGGAAACACCATATATTTT.

This sequence joins TRBV28 and TRBJ1-2, with 12 positions matching TRBD1. V dropped 6 bases and J dropped 4; count of bases not matched to a gene: 3. Per the germline V gene, CDR1 is MDHEN and CDR2 is SYDVKM. This CDR3 contains 14 residues. For the CDR3, the DNA is TGTGCCAGCAGGTCGGGACAGGGGGCCTATGGCTACACCTTC. Translated: CASRSGQGAYGYTF.

The chain recombines TRBV4-3 with TRBJ2-7; tentatively, D is TRBD1 (6 bases). V lost 7 bases to trimming and J lost 0 bases, with 10 bases between them. The length of the CDR3 is 13 residues. The germline CDR1 and CDR2 sequences are LGHNA and YSLEER. The CDR3, as DNA: TGCGCCAGCATTTCGGACAGCTCCTACGAGCAGTACTTC. Its protein product is CASISDSSYEQYF.

This clone occurred a few times. CDR3 in DNA: TGTGCCAGCGGGACAGGGGTGGGGGCCAACGTCCTGACTTTC. Its protein is CASGTGVGANVLTF. The gene calls are TRBV2 and TRBJ2-6; 10 bases map to TRBD1. Losses at the gene ends were 8 bases for V and 4 bases for J; bases not matched to a gene: 2. The CDR3 spans 14 residues. CDR1 is SNHLY and CDR2 is FYNNEI in the germline V gene. Combining the CDR3 with reference TRBV2 and TRBJ2-6 gives the whole variable domain EPEVTQTPSHQVTQMGQEVILRCVPISNHLYFYWYRQILGQKVEFLVSFYNNEISEKSEIFDDQFSVERPDGSNFTLKIRSTKLEDSAMYFCASGTGVGANVLTFGAGSRLTVL.

The chain links TRBV5-4 to TRBJ2-5, with TRBD2 matching 7 bases. V trimming: 2 bases; J trimming: 3 bases; junction bases outside the gene matches: 7. The CDR3 sequence is 15 residues long. CDR1 is SGHNT, CDR2 YYREEE, per germline (reference sequence). CDR3 bases: TGTGCCAGCAGCTTATCCTCCCTAGCGGAAGAGACCCAGTACTTC. Translating it yields CASSLSSLAEETQYF.

The chain has TRBV5-1 and TRBJ2-5; weak D call: TRBD2 (6 bases). Germline CDR1 SGHRS, CDR2 YFSETQ. This CDR3 has 14 amino acids. The V gene lost 4 bases and the J gene lost 4 bases, with 14 bases spanning the gap. CDR3 loop: CASSGLAGRETQYF. The CDR3 region has the DNA TGCGCCAGCAGCGGTCTCGCGGGGAGAGAGACCCAGTACTTC.

The rearrangement uses TRBV7-2 and TRBJ1-6; D gene unclear. The CDR3 sequence is 15 residues long. V lost 1 base, J lost 6 bases, and 10 bases lay in between. In germline, CDR1 is SGHTA, CDR2 FQGNSA. CDR3 sequence (DNA): TGTGCCAGCAGCTTAGTGCCGGGTCCTAATTCACCCCTCCACTTT. It specifies CASSLVPGPNSPLHF.

The V and J genes are TRBV28 and TRBJ1-1; D may be TRBD1 (5 bases). Germline V gene lookup returns CDR1 MDHEN and CDR2 SYDVKM. The CDR3 runs 16 residues. The germline V and J ends were trimmed by 5 bases and 4 bases, with 20 bases remaining between them. In DNA, the CDR3 is TGTGCCAGCAGTCTCTGGGGGGATGCTTCGGGCACTGAAGCTTTCTTT. This codes for CASSLWGDASGTEAFF.

The V and J genes are TRBV7-9 and TRBJ2-1; 11 bases are shared with TRBD2. The CDR3 consists of 16 residues. V was clipped by 1 base and J by 4 bases; unmatched bases: 3. The germline V gene encodes CDR1 SEHNR and CDR2 FQNEAQ (reference sequence). The CDR3, as DNA: TGTGCCAGCAGCTTAGGGGGACTAGCGGATTACAATGAGCAGTTCTTC. It is translated as CASSLGGLADYNEQFF.

As regards this clone: At one end the junction does not follow the germline gene, possibly because of a read error. This CDR3 is CASSLGGEDTQYF. In DNA, the CDR3 is TGTGCTAGCAGCTTGGGAGGGGAAGATACGCAGTATTTT. The rearrangement joins TRBV7-7 to TRBJ2-3, with 7 bases aligning to TRBD2. The CDR3 sequence is 13 residues long. Germline CDR1 SSHAT, CDR2 FNYEAQ (reference sequence). Based on the CDR3 plus reference TRBV7-7 and TRBJ2-3, the full variable domain is GAGVSQSPRYKVTKRGQDVTLRCDPISSHATLYWYQQALGQGPEFLTYFNYEAQPDKSGLPSDRFSAERPEGSISTLTIQRTEQRDSAMYRCASSLGGEDTQYFGPGTRLTVL.

The chain has TRBV6-4 and TRBJ2-3, with TRBD1 identical over 9 bases. V shed 6 bases and J 4 bases; nucleotides not matched to a gene: 5. The CDR3 covers 14 residues. The germline V gene encodes CDR1 MRHNA and CDR2 SNTAGT. CDR3 sequence (DNA): TGTGCCAGCAGAAGGGACAGGGACTCAGATACGCAGTATTTT. Its protein product is CASRRDRDSDTQYF.

This clone is a singleton in its sample. The chain uses TRBV15 and TRBJ2-1; D possibly corresponds to TRBD2 (6 bases). Germline lookup yields CDR1 LNHNV and CDR2 YYDKDF (reference sequence). The CDR3 runs to 13 residues. The V and J ends lost 0 bases and 10 bases respectively, with 10 bases between them. CDR3 residues: CATSREGREEQFF. CDR3 nucleotide sequence: TGTGCCACCAGCAGAGAAGGTCGGGAGGAGCAGTTCTTC.

Only one count was recorded for this clone. The V call is TRBV7-2, the J call TRBJ2-1; TRBD2 matches at 9 bases. J lost 1 base, V lost 1 base, and 8 bases had no gene match. The CDR3 extends over 18 amino acids. Germline CDR1 is SGHTA and CDR2 is FQGNSA. CDR3 bases: TGTGCCAGCAGCTTAGTATACCCCGCGGGGGGGTCCTACAATGAGCAGTTCTTC. Its protein is CASSLVYPAGGSYNEQFF.

V is TRBV28 and J is TRBJ1-2; D is perhaps TRBD1 (6 bases). V lost 5 bases, J lost 7 bases, and 14 bases lay in between. Germline assignment: CDR1 MDHEN and CDR2 SYDVKM. The CDR3 loop spans 13 amino acids. The CDR3 sequence: CASSTRGKGGYTF. CDR3 DNA: TGTGCCAGCAGTACCAGGGGTAAAGGTGGCTACACCTTC.

The rearrangement links TRBV7-9 to TRBJ1-2, with a possible D match to TRBD1 (6 bases). CDR1 SEHNR and CDR2 FQNEAQ come from the germline V gene (reference sequence). The CDR3 spans 13 residues. V was cut by 4 bases and J by 14 bases, with 20 bases left in between. As DNA, the CDR3 is TGTGCCAGCAGCTCGGGGGGACAAGGGACCTTAACCTTC. Amino acids: CASSSGGQGTLTF.

The chain carries TRBV7-9 and TRBJ2-7, with 7 bases matching TRBD1. Germline assignment: CDR1 SEHNR and CDR2 FQNEAQ (reference sequence). The CDR3 length is 14 residues. V was pared by 1 base and J by 6 bases, with 6 bases of the junction left unmatched. The CDR3 here is CASSLDGTVAEQYF. The DNA for the CDR3 is TGTGCCAGCAGCTTAGACGGGACAGTAGCCGAGCAGTACTTC.

On this clone itself: Other DNA sequences in this specimen translate into the identical CDR3. V is TRBV5-1 and J is TRBJ1-1; a possible D gene is TRBD1 (5 bases). Germline lookup yields CDR1 SGHRS and CDR2 YFSETQ. The V end was cut by 0 bases, the J end by 5 bases, with 11 bases between. This CDR3 contains 14 residues. CDR3 loop: CASSLGAGSTEAFF. For the CDR3, the DNA is TGCGCCAGCAGCTTGGGAGCAGGGTCGACTGAAGCTTTCTTT.

V and J are TRBV9 and TRBJ2-1, with D uncertain. V dropped 2 bases and J dropped 6 bases, with 12 bases sitting between them. From germline, CDR1 is SGDLS and CDR2 YYNGEE. This CDR3 has 14 residues. The CDR3 region is CASSVNVKSNEQFF. CDR3 nucleotide sequence: TGTGCCAGCAGCGTTAACGTTAAGAGCAATGAGCAGTTCTTC. Full variable domain (remainder filled in from reference TRBV9 and TRBJ2-1): DSGVTQTPKHLITATGQRVTLRCSPRSGDLSVYWYQQSLDQGLQFLIQYYNGEERAKGNILERFSAQQFPDLHSELNLSSLELGDSALYFCASSVNVKSNEQFFGPGTRLTVL.

The V call is TRBV30, the J call TRBJ2-7, with D possibly matching TRBD2 (7 bases). The CDR3 is 13 residues long. V lost 2 bases to trimming and J lost 3 bases, with 11 bases between them. CDR1 and CDR2 from the germline V gene are GTSNPN and SVGIG (reference sequence). For the CDR3, the DNA is TGTGCCTGGAGTCCCGGGGGGCTCTACGAGCAGTACTTC. Translated: CAWSPGGLYEQYF.